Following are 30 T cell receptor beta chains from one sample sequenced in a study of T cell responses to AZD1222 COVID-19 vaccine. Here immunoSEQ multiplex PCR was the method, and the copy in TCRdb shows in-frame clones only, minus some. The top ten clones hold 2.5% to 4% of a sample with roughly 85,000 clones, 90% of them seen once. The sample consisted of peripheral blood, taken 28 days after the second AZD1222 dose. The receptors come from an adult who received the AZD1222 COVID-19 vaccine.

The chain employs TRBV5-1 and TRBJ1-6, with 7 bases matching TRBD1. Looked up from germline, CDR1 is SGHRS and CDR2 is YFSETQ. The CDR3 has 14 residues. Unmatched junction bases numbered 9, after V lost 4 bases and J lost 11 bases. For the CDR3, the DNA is TGCGCCAGCAGCCGGGACAGAACTGAGGCACCCCTCCACTTT. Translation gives CASSRDRTEAPLHF.

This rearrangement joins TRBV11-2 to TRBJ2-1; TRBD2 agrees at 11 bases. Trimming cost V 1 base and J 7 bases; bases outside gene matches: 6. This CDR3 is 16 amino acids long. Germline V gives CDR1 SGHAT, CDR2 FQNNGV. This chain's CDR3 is CASSLVLAGAFNEQFF. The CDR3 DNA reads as TGTGCCAGCAGCTTAGTACTAGCGGGGGCCTTTAATGAGCAGTTCTTC.

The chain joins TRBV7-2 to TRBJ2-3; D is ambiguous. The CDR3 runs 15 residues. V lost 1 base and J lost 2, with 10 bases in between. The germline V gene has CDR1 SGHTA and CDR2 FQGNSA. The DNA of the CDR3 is TGTGCCAGCAGCTTAGTCCCCAGGAACACAGATACGCAGTATTTT. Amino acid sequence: CASSLVPRNTDTQYF.

The CDR3 here is CASSELVEGVASGAFF. The CDR3 nucleotides are TGTGCCAGCAGTGAACTGGTTGAGGGAGTAGCTAGTGGAGCTTTCTTT. The rearrangement joins TRBV6-1 to TRBJ1-1; D not certain. Germline-derived CDR1 and CDR2 are MNHNS and SASEGT. This CDR3 contains 16 residues. V was pared by 2 bases and J by 10 bases, with 23 bases between.

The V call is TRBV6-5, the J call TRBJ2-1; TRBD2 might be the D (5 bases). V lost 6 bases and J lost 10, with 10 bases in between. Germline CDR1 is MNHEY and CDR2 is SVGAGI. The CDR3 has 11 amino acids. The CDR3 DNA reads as TGTGCCAGCAGGCGGGCAAGGGAGCAGTTCTTC. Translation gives CASRRAREQFF.

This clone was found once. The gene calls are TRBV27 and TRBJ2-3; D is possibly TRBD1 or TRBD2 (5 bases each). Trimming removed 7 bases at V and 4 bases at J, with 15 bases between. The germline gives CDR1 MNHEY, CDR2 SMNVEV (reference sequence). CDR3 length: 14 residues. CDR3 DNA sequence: TGTGCCAGCACGAGGGACCGGCTGGCAGATACGCAGTATTTT. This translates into CASTRDRLADTQYF.

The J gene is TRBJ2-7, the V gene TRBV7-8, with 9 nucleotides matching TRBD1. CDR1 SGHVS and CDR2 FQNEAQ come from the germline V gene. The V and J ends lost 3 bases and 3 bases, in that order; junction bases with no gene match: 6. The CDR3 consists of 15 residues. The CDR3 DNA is TGTGCCAGCAGCTTGGACCGGGACAGGGACTACGAGCAGTACTTC. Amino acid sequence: CASSLDRDRDYEQYF.

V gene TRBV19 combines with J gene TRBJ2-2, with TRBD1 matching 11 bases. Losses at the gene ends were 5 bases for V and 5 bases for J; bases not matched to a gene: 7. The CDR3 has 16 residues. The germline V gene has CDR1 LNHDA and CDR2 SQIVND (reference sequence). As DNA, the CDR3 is TGTGCCAGTAGTTACGGACAGGGGGCGGGAACCGGGGAGCTGTTTTTT. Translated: CASSYGQGAGTGELFF.

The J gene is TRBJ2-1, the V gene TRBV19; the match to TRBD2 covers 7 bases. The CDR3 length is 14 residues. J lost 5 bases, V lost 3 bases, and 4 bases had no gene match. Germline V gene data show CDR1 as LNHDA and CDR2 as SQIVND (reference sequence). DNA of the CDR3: TGTGCCAGTAGTATGACCGGGACTAACAATGAGCAGTTCTTC. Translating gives CASSMTGTNNEQFF.

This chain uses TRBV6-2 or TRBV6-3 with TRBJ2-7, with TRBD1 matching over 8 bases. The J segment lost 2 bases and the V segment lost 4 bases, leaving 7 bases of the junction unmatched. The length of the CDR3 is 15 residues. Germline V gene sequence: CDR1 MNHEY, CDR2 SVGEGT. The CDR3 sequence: CASSSINRGTYEQYF. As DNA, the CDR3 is TGTGCCAGCAGTTCAATCAACAGGGGGACCTACGAGCAGTACTTC.

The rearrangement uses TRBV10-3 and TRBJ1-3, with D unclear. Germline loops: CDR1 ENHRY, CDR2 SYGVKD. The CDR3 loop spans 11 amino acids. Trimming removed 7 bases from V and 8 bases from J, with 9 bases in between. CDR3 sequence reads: CAINGGHTIYF. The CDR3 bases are TGTGCCATCAATGGTGGTCACACCATATATTTT.

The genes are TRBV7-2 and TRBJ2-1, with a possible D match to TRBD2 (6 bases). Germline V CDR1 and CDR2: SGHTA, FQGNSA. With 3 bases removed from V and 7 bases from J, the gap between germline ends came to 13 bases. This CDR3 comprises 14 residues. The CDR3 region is CASSFGSGRNEQFF. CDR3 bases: TGTGCCAGCAGCTTTGGTAGCGGAAGGAATGAGCAGTTCTTC. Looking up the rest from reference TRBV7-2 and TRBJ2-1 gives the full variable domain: GAGVSQSPSNKVTEKGKDVELRCDPISGHTALYWYRQSLGQGLEFLIYFQGNSAPDKSGLPSDRFSAERTGGSVSTLTIQRTQQEDSAVYLCASSFGSGRNEQFFGPGTRLTVL.

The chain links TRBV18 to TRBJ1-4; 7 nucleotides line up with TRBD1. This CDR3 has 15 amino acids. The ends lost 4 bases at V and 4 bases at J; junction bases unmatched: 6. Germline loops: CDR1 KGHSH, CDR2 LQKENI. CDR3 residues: CASSLTGDGNEKLFF. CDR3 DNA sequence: TGTGCCAGCTCACTCACAGGGGACGGTAATGAAAAACTGTTTTTT.

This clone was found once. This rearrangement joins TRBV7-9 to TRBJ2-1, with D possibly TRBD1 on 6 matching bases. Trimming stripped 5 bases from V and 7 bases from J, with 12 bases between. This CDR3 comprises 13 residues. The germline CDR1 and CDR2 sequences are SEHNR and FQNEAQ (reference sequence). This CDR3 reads CASSAPGVNEQFF. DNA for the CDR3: TGTGCCAGCAGCGCCCCAGGGGTTAATGAGCAGTTCTTC.

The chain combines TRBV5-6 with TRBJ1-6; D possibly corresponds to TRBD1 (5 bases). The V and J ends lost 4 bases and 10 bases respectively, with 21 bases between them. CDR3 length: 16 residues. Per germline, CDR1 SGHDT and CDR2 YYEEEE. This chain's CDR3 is CASSPPPGTLQSPLHF. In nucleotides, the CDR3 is TGTGCCAGCAGCCCACCCCCTGGGACCCTGCAGTCACCCCTCCACTTT. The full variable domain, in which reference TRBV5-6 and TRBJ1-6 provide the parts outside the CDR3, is DAGVTQSPTHLIKTRGQQVTLRCSPKSGHDTVSWYQQALGQGPQFIFQYYEEEERQRGNFPDRFSGHQFPNYSSELNVNALLLGDSALYLCASSPPPGTLQSPLHFGNGTRLTVT.

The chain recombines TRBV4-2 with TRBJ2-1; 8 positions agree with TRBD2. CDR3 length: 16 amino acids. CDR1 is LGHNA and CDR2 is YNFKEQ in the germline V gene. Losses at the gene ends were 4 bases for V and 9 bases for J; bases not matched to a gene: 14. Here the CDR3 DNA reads TGTGCCAGCAGCCCGCCCCGGGGGGGGAGCTTGGCTGAGCAGTTCTTC. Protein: CASSPPRGGSLAEQFF.

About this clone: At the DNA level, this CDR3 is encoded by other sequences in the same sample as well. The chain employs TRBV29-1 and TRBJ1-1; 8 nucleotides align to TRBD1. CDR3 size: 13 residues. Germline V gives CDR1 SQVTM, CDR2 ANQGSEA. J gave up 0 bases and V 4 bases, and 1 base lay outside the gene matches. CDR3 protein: CSVGTGLNTEAFF. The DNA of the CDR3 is TGCAGCGTTGGGACAGGGTTGAACACTGAAGCTTTCTTT. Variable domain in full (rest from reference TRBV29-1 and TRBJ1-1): SAVISQKPSRDICQRGTSLTIQCQVDSQVTMMFWYRQQPGQSLTLIATANQGSEATYESGFVIDKFPISRPNLTFSTLTVSNMSPEDSSIYLCSVGTGLNTEAFFGQGTRLTVV.

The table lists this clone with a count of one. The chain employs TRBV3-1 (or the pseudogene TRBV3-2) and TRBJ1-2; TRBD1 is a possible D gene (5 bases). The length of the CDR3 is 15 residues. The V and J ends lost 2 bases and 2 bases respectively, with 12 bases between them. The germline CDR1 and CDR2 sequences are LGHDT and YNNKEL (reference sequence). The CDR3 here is CASSQMLAGNYGYTF. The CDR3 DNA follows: TGTGCCAGCAGCCAAATGTTGGCAGGGAACTATGGCTACACCTTC.

This CDR3 is CASSRQGVTPYNEQFF. The CDR3 bases are TGTGCCAGCTCTCGACAGGGAGTTACTCCCTACAATGAGCAGTTCTTC. The J gene is TRBJ2-1, the V gene TRBV6-4, with 7 positions matching TRBD1. Germline values: CDR1 MRHNA, CDR2 SNTAGT. After removal of 8 bases from V and 2 bases from J, the junction contained 12 bases not matched to a gene. The CDR3 consists of 16 residues.

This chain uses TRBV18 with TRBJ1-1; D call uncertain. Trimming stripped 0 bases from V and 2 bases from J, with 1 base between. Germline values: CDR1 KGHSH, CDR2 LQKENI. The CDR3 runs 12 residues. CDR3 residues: CASSPPNTEAFF. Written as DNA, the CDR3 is TGTGCCAGCTCACCACCTAACACTGAAGCTTTCTTT.

This CDR3 reads CASSPRQIAKNIQYF. CDR3 DNA sequence: TGTGCCAGCAGTCCCCGTCAGATAGCCAAAAACATTCAGTACTTC. The V gene is TRBV7-9, the J gene TRBJ2-4; D is ambiguous. Trimming took off 6 bases at V and 0 bases at J, with 12 bases between the two ends. The CDR3 length is 15 residues. Germline V gene sequence: CDR1 SEHNR, CDR2 FQNEAQ (reference sequence).

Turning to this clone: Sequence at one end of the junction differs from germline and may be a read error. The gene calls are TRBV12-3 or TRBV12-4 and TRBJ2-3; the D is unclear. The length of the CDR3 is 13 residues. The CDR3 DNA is TGTGCCAGCCTTTTAGGAGTCACAGATGCGCAGTATTTT. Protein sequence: CASLLGVTDAQYF.

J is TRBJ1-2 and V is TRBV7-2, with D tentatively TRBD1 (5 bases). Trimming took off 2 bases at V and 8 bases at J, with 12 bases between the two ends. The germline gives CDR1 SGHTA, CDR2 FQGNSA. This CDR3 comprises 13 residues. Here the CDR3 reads CASSLNAGRGYTF. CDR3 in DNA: TGTGCCAGCAGCTTAAATGCAGGGCGCGGCTACACCTTC.

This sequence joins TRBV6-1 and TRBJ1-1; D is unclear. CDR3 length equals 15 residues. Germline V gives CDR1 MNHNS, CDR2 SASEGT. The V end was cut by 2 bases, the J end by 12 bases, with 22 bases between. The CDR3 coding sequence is TGTGCCAGCAGTGAAATCGAGCGTGGGCGATCTTTAACTTTCTTT. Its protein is CASSEIERGRSLTFF.

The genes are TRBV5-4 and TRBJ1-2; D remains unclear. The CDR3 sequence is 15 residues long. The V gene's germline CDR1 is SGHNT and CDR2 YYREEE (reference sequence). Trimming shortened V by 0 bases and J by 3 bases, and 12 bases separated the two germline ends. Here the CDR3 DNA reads TGTGCCAGCAGCTTGGGGGCAGTTTCAGACTATGGCTACACCTTC. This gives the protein CASSLGAVSDYGYTF.

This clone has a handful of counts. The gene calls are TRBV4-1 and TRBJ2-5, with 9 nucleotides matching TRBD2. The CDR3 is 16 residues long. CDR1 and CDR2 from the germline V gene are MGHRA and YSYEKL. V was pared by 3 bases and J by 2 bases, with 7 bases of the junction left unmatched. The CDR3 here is CASSQARGLAQETQYF. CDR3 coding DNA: TGCGCCAGCAGCCAGGCCAGAGGACTAGCGCAAGAGACCCAGTACTTC.

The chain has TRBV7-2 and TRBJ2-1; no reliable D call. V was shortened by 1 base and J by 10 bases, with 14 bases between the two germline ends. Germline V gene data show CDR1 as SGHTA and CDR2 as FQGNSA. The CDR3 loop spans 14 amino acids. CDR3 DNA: TGTGCCAGCAGCTTAGGGAACAGCGAGAGGGAGCAGTTCTTC. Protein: CASSLGNSEREQFF.

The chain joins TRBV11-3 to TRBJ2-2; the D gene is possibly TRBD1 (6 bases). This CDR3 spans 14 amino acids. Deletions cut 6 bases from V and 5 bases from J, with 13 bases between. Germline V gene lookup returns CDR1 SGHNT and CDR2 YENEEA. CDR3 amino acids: CASRDDRTTGELFF. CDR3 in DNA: TGTGCCAGCAGAGATGACAGGACTACCGGGGAGCTGTTTTTT.

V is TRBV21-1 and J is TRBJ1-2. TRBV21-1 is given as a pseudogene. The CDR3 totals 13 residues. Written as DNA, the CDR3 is TGTGCCAGCAGCAATGGTGGACACTATGGCTACACCTTC. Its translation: CASSNGGHYGYTF.

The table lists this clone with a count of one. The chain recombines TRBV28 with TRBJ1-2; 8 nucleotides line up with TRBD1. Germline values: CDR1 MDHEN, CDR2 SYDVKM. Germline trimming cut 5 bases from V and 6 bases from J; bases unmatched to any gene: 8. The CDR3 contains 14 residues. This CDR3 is CASSPRMTGDGYTF. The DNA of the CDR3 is TGTGCCAGCAGTCCCCGGATGACAGGGGATGGCTACACCTTC.